Given below is one T cell receptor beta chain in context. Its matching antigen is unknown. A read error is possible here, since a much larger clone lies one base away. The V gene end was trimmed by 5 bases and the J gene end by 5 bases; junction bases not matched to a gene: 6. This CDR3 is 16 amino acids long. The germline gives CDR1 LNHDA, CDR2 SQIVND (reference sequence). It was with a sample-barcoded 5' primer and a J-beta primer mix that a second PCR of roughly 7 to 12 cycles was run. All samples gave at least 2.5 million CDR3-containing paired-end reads. TCRdb ran MiXCR on the 5' RACE reads and lists one entry per CDR3 protein. The table lists approximately 680,000 distinct CDR3 sequences, about 30% of them singletons. This entry comes from a study of blood T cells in healthy people across ages. Study-level background: Per two T cells, about one barcoded beta molecule was captured through template switching.

Notes on the study in general: Age brought a roughly linear fall in TCR beta diversity measured per million T cells.

Sample: blood. This TCR derives from a woman older than 75 in good health. The V call is TRBV19, the J call TRBJ2-1; 13 bases map to TRBD2. The CDR3, as DNA: TGTGCCAGTAGTGGGGTGGGACTAGCGGGGCACAATGAGCAGTTCTTC. It specifies CASSGVGLAGHNEQFF. The full variable domain, completed using reference TRBV19 and TRBJ2-1, is DGGITQSPKYLFRKEGQNVTLSCEQNLNHDAMYWYRQDPGQGLRLIYYSQIVNDFQKGDIAEGYSVSREKKESFPLTVTSAQKNPTAFYLCASSGVGLAGHNEQFFGPGTRLTVL.